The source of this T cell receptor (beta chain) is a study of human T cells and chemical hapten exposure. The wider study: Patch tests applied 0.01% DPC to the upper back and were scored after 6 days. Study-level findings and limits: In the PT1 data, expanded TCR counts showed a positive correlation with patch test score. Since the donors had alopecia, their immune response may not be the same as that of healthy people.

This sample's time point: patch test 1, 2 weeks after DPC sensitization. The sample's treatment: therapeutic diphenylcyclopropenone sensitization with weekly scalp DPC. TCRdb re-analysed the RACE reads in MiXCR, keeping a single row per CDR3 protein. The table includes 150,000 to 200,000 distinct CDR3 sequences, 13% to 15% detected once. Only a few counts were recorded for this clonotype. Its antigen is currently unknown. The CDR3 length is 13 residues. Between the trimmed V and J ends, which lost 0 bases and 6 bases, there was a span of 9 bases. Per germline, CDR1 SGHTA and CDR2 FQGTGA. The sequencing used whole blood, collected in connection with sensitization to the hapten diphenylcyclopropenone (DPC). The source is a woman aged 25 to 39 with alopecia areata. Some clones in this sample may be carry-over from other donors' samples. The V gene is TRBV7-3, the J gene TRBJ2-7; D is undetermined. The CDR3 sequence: CASSLTEGREQYF. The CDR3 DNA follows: TGTGCCAGCAGCTTAACAGAAGGGCGCGAGCAGTACTTC.